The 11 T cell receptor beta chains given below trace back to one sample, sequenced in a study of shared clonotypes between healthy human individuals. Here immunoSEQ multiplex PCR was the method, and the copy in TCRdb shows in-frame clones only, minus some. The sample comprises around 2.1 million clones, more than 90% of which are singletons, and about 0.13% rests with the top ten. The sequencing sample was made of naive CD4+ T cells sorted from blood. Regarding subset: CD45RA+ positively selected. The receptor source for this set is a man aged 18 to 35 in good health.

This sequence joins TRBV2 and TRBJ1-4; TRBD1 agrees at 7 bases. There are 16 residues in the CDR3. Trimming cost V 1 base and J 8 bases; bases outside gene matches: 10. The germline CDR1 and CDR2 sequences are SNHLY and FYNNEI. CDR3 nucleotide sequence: TGTGCCAGCAGTGAAGAGGGTATAGGGACAGTGGAAAAACTGTTTTTT. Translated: CASSEEGIGTVEKLFF. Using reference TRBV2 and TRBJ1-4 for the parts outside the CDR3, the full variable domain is EPEVTQTPSHQVTQMGQEVILRCVPISNHLYFYWYRQILGQKVEFLVSFYNNEISEKSEIFDDQFSVERPDGSNFTLKIRSTKLEDSAMYFCASSEEGIGTVEKLFFGSGTQLSVL.

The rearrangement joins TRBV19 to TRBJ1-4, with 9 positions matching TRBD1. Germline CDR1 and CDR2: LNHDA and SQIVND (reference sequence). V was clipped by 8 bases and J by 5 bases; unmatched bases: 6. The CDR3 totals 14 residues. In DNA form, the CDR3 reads TGTGCCAGTCGAAAGGGACAGGGAAATGAAAAACTGTTTTTT. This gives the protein CASRKGQGNEKLFF.

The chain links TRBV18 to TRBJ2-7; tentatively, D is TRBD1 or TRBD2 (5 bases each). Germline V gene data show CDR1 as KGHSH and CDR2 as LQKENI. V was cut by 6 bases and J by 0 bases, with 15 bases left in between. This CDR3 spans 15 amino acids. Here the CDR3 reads CASSVGRRSSYEQYF. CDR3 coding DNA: TGTGCCAGCTCGGTGGGACGGAGGAGCTCCTACGAGCAGTACTTC.

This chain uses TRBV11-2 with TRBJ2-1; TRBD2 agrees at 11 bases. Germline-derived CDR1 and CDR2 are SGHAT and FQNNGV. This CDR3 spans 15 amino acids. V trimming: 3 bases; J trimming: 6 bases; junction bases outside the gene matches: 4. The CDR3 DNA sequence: TGTGCCAGCAGCTTGGGACTAGCGGTTAGCAATGAGCAGTTCTTC. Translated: CASSLGLAVSNEQFF.

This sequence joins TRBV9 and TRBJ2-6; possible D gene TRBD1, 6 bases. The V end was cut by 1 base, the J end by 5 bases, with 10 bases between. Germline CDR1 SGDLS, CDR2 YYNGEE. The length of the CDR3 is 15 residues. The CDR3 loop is CASSVQGRRANVLTF. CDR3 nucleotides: TGTGCCAGCAGCGTACAGGGGCGTCGGGCCAACGTCCTGACTTTC.

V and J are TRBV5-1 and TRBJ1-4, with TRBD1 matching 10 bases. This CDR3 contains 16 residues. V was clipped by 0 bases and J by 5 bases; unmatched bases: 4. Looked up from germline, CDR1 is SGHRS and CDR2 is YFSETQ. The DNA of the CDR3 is TGCGCCAGCAGCTTGGCCGGGGGACAGGGGAATGAAAAACTGTTTTTT. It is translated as CASSLAGGQGNEKLFF.

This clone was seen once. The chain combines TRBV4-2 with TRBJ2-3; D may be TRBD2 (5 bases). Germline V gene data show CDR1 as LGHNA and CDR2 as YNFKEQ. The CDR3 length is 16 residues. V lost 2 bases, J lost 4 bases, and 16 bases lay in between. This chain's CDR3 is CASSQITGLEADTQYF. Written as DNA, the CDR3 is TGTGCCAGCAGCCAAATCACTGGGTTGGAGGCAGATACGCAGTATTTT.

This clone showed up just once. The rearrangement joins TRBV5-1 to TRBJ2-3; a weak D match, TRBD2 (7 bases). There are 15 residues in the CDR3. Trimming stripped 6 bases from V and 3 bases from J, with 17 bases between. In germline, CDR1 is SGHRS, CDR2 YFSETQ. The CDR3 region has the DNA TGCGCCAGCACCATTGGGGGGGCAGAGACAGATACGCAGTATTTT. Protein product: CASTIGGAETDTQYF.

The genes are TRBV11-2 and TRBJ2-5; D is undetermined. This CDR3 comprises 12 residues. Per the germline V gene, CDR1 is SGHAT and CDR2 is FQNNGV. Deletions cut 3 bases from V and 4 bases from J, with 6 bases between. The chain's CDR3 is CASSFSTETQYF. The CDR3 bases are TGTGCCAGCAGCTTTAGCACAGAGACCCAGTACTTC.

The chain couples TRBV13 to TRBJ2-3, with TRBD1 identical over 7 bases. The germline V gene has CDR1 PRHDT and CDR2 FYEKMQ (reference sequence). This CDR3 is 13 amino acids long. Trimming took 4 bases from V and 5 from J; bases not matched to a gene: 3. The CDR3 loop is CASSSRTGDTQYF. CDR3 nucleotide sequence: TGTGCCAGCAGCTCGAGGACAGGAGATACGCAGTATTTT.

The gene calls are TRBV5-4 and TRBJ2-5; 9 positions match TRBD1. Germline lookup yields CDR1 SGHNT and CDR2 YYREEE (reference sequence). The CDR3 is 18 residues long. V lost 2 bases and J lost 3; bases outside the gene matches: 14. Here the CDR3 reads CASSFEQGATGLKETQYF. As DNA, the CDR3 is TGTGCCAGCAGCTTCGAACAGGGGGCGACGGGCCTTAAAGAGACCCAGTACTTC.